Each of the 20 T cell receptor beta chains below was sequenced from the same sample in a study of blood T cells in healthy people across ages. Then a second PCR, running about 7 to 11 cycles, was carried out with a sample-barcoded 5' primer and a J-beta primer mix. From the 5' RACE reads, TCRdb called clonotypes with MiXCR, one entry per CDR3 protein. The data show about 1.4 million distinct CDR3 sequences, approximately 60% seen once. The specimen was blood. These receptors all stem from a man aged 18 to 29 in good health.

This clonotype is a singleton in its sample. At one boundary the junction diverges from the germline segment, which might be a read error. The V call is TRBV15, the J call TRBJ2-1; D may be TRBD1 or TRBD2 (6 bases each). The CDR3 runs to 13 residues. Germline V lookup: CDR1 LNHNV, CDR2 YYDKDF (reference sequence). CDR3 nucleotide sequence: TGTGCCACCAGCGGAGATGAGGGGGGCGAGCAGTTCTTC. Amino acid sequence: CATSGDEGGEQFF.

CDR3 bases: TGCGCCAGCACCCGCGAGAGGCCTACCTACAATGAGCAGTTCTTC. This translates into CASTRERPTYNEQFF. The chain is built from TRBV10-1 and TRBJ2-1; D ambiguous. Trimming stripped 7 bases from V and 2 bases from J, with 15 bases between. Germline V lookup: CDR1 WNHNN, CDR2 SYGVQD (reference sequence). The CDR3 contains 15 residues.

This clonotype was counted only a few times. This chain connects TRBV7-2 to TRBJ2-4; D is perhaps TRBD2 (6 bases). The DNA end is a closer match to TRBJ2-7, so the J assignment may be wrong. CDR1 and CDR2 from the germline V gene are SGHTA and FQGNSA. This CDR3 comprises 14 residues. For the CDR3, the DNA is TGTGCCAGCAGCTCGGGACTCCTGGCCTACGAGCAGTACTTC. This translates into CASSSGLLAYEQYF.

The chain is built from TRBV25-1 and TRBJ1-1; D is perhaps TRBD1 (6 bases). The CDR3 is 14 residues long. Deletions cut 3 bases from V and 8 bases from J, with 16 bases between. Germline assignment: CDR1 MGHDK and CDR2 SYGVNS. DNA for the CDR3: TGTGCCAGCAGTGACGAACGTCGGACAGCCGAAGCTTTCTTT. This codes for CASSDERRTAEAFF.

The V call is TRBV6-6, the J call TRBJ2-5; 15 nucleotides line up with TRBD2. The J call is uncertain, as TRBJ2-1 better fits the DNA end. CDR1 and CDR2 (germline): MNHNY, SVGAGI (reference sequence). This CDR3 comprises 16 residues. The CDR3 here is CASSWGLAGGQETQFF. CDR3 sequence (DNA): TGTGCCAGCAGTTGGGGACTAGCGGGGGGCCAAGAGACCCAGTTCTTC.

The chain employs TRBV6-5 and TRBJ2-7; 10 positions agree with TRBD1. CDR3 size: 15 residues. V was clipped by 5 bases and J by 2 bases; unmatched bases: 6. The germline gives CDR1 MNHEY, CDR2 SVGAGI. The CDR3 DNA reads as TGTGCCAGCAGTCCGGGACAGGGGTTCCCCTACGAGCAGTACTTC. This gives the protein CASSPGQGFPYEQYF.

The chain uses TRBV4-1 and TRBJ2-5, with 9 bases matching TRBD1. The closer fit of TRBJ2-7 to the DNA end suggests the J call may be wrong. The CDR3 is 15 amino acids. Germline loops: CDR1 MGHRA, CDR2 YSYEKL. CDR3 nucleotides: TGCGCCAGCAGCCAAGGGACAGGGGCCCCTTACGAGCAGTACTTC. Translation: CASSQGTGAPYEQYF.

In this sample, this clonotype turned up a few times. The chain links TRBV6-2 or TRBV6-3 to TRBJ2-7; maybe TRBD2 (6 bases). The germline CDR1 and CDR2 sequences are MNHEY and SVGEGT. The length of the CDR3 is 15 residues. The V and J ends lost 2 bases and 2 bases respectively, with 13 bases between them. CDR3 region: CASSYGGTAAYEQYF. CDR3 DNA: TGTGCCAGCAGTTACGGAGGGACCGCGGCCTACGAGCAGTACTTC.

This clonotype was recorded a few times. V and J are TRBV25-1 and TRBJ2-3; the D is unclear. V lost 4 bases, J lost 4 bases, and 6 bases lay in between. Looked up from germline, CDR1 is MGHDK and CDR2 is SYGVNS. The CDR3 runs to 12 residues. The CDR3 bases are TGTGCCAGCAGTGGGAACTCAGATACGCAGTATTTT. Its protein is CASSGNSDTQYF.

The chain employs TRBV9 and TRBJ2-3; D is possibly TRBD2 (6 bases). V lost 6 bases to trimming and J lost 3 bases, with 11 bases between them. The CDR3 totals 13 residues. CDR1 SGDLS and CDR2 YYNGEE come from the germline V gene. The CDR3, as DNA: TGTGCCAGCACGGAGGGGCCTACAGATACGCAGTATTTT. Its translation is CASTEGPTDTQYF.

The chain employs TRBV6-5 and TRBJ1-1, with 7 bases identical to TRBD1. The CDR3 contains 15 residues. The V segment lost 2 bases and the J segment 2 bases; nucleotides outside the gene matches: 5. In germline, CDR1 is MNHEY, CDR2 SVGAGI. The CDR3 DNA sequence: TGTGCCAGCAGTTACAAGACAGGGACTAACACTGAAGCTTTCTTT. This translates into CASSYKTGTNTEAFF.

This clonotype was seen many times. The chain combines TRBV10-2 with TRBJ2-7; 10 bases fit TRBD1. Germline CDR1 WSHSY, CDR2 SAAADI. J gave up 3 bases and V 3 bases, and 8 bases lay outside the gene matches. The CDR3 consists of 16 residues. CDR3 sequence: CASSDSADRGLYEQYF. In nucleotides, the CDR3 is TGCGCCAGCAGTGATTCTGCCGACAGGGGGCTCTACGAGCAGTACTTC.

This clonotype has more than one count but fewer than ten. The rearrangement links TRBV6-6 to TRBJ2-5; weak D call: TRBD2 (5 bases). The ends were cut back, 2 bases at V and 4 bases at J, with 11 bases in the middle. The CDR3 length is 14 residues. The V gene's germline CDR1 is MNHNY and CDR2 SVGAGI (reference sequence). The CDR3 reads CASSYPGSGETQYF. CDR3 in DNA: TGTGCCAGCAGTTACCCGGGATCCGGAGAGACCCAGTACTTC.

This clonotype was observed once. V usage is TRBV30 and J usage is TRBJ1-5; a weak D match, TRBD1 (6 bases). Germline V lookup: CDR1 GTSNPN, CDR2 SVGIG (reference sequence). The CDR3 runs to 13 residues. With 1 base removed from V and 7 bases from J, the gap between germline ends came to 11 bases. The CDR3 reads CAWSETGRQPQHF. The CDR3 DNA reads as TGTGCCTGGAGTGAGACAGGACGACAGCCCCAGCATTTT.

The genes are TRBV5-5 and TRBJ1-6, with TRBD1 matching over 7 bases. Per germline, CDR1 SGHKS and CDR2 YYEKEE (reference sequence). Losses at the gene ends were 5 bases for V and 7 bases for J; bases not matched to a gene: 12. The CDR3 consists of 16 residues. The CDR3 reads CASRPSPGQSNSPLHF. In DNA, the CDR3 is TGTGCCAGCAGGCCCTCCCCGGGACAGTCAAATTCACCCCTCCACTTT.

This clonotype was found a few times. The rearrangement uses TRBV27 and TRBJ2-1; 8 nucleotides match TRBD1. Germline CDR1 MNHEY, CDR2 SMNVEV (reference sequence). V was clipped by 6 bases and J by 8 bases; unmatched bases: 6. This CDR3 comprises 13 residues. The CDR3 loop is CASSHGQGYEQFF. DNA of the CDR3: TGTGCCAGCAGCCACGGACAGGGTTATGAGCAGTTCTTC.

The chain uses TRBV4-1 and TRBJ1-2; possible D gene TRBD1, 5 bases. The CDR3 covers 15 residues. V was pared by 3 bases and J by 4 bases, with 15 bases between. The germline gives CDR1 MGHRA, CDR2 YSYEKL. The CDR3 DNA sequence: TGCGCCAGCAGCCAGGACCAAGGGGTCCTCTATGGCTACACCTTC. It specifies CASSQDQGVLYGYTF.

The V call is TRBV25-1, the J call TRBJ1-5; a possible D gene is TRBD1 (6 bases). Trimming removed 3 bases from V and 7 bases from J, with 10 bases in between. The V gene's germline CDR1 is MGHDK and CDR2 SYGVNS. The CDR3 consists of 13 residues. The CDR3 spells CASSDRGLQPQHF. The CDR3 DNA reads TGTGCCAGCAGTGACAGGGGACTGCAGCCCCAGCATTTT.

The chain links TRBV7-2 to TRBJ2-7; D unclear. From germline, CDR1 is SGHTA and CDR2 FQGNSA. This CDR3 comprises 15 residues. Trimming removed 3 bases from V and 4 bases from J, with 16 bases in between. CDR3 DNA: TGTGCCAGCAGCTTTAGGAGATTAGCTCGTTACGAGCAGTACTTC. Translation gives CASSFRRLARYEQYF.

This chain connects TRBV5-6 to TRBJ1-5, with D perhaps TRBD1 (5 bases). The V end was cut by 3 bases, the J end by 7 bases, with 23 bases between. The CDR3 is 17 residues long. Germline V lookup: CDR1 SGHDT, CDR2 YYEEEE. CDR3 loop: CASSSLEASGPGQPQHF. For the CDR3, the DNA is TGTGCCAGCAGCTCCCTTGAGGCTTCAGGGCCGGGACAGCCCCAGCATTTT.